This is a list of T cell receptor beta chains from one sample in a study of T cell clonotyping in hematopoietic cell transplantation. Generated by immunoSEQ multiplex PCR, the TCRdb table keeps only in-frame clones and is missing some. The table has about 4,500 clones, around 96% seen once. The sample in question was peripheral blood mononuclear cells, obtained 30 days after allogeneic stem cell transplant. Every receptor here comes from an older male patient who had an allogeneic stem cell transplant from an unrelated donor, so T cells may come from the graft donor. Some clones in this sample may be carry-over from other donors' samples. Both conserved end residues are part of each CDR3. D genes are given only for firm matches.

D gene: TRBD1; J gene: TRBJ2-7; V gene: TRBV27; CDR3 protein: CASSSRTGGGEQYF; CDR3 DNA: TGTGCCAGCAGTTCCCGGACAGGGGGTGGCGAGCAGTACTTC
D gene: TRBD2; J gene: TRBJ2-3; V gene: TRBV19; CDR3 protein: CASSLDLVAGGGDTQYF; CDR3 DNA: TGTGCCAGTAGTCTGGATCTGGTAGCGGGAGGGGGAGATACGCAGTATTTT
D gene: -; J gene: TRBJ2-3; V gene: TRBV28; CDR3 protein: CASRSPGQLTDTQYF; CDR3 DNA: TGTGCCAGCAGATCCCCGGGTCAGCTCACAGATACGCAGTATTTT
D gene: TRBD2; J gene: TRBJ2-7; V gene: TRBV5-1; CDR3 protein: CASKGTSFPEQYF; CDR3 DNA: TGCGCCAGCAAGGGGACTAGCTTCCCCGAGCAGTACTTC
D gene: TRBD1; J gene: TRBJ2-6; V gene: TRBV4-3; CDR3 protein: CASSHGTGIYSGANVLTF; CDR3 DNA: TGCGCCAGCAGCCACGGGACAGGGATCTACTCTGGGGCCAACGTCCTGACTTTC
D gene: -; J gene: TRBJ2-1; V gene: TRBV6-1; CDR3 protein: CASSEEDGSGRDEQFF; CDR3 DNA: TGTGCCAGCAGTGAAGAGGACGGGAGTGGTAGGGATGAGCAGTTCTTC
D gene: TRBD1; J gene: TRBJ1-1; V gene: TRBV5-1; CDR3 protein: CASKVLTGGNTEAFF; CDR3 DNA: TGCGCCAGTAAAGTTTTGACAGGGGGGAACACTGAAGCTTTCTTT
D gene: TRBD1; J gene: TRBJ1-1; V gene: TRBV28; CDR3 protein: CASSPGQGRAFF; CDR3 DNA: TGTGCCAGCAGCCCAGGACAGGGCCGAGCTTTCTTT
D gene: -; J gene: TRBJ2-3; V gene: TRBV6-1; CDR3 protein: CASSPDSSTDTQYF; CDR3 DNA: TGTGCCAGCAGTCCAGACAGCAGCACAGATACGCAGTATTTT
D gene: -; J gene: TRBJ2-7; V gene: TRBV30; CDR3 protein: CAWSATGIEQYF; CDR3 DNA: TGTGCCTGGAGTGCAACCGGTATCGAGCAGTACTTC
D gene: -; J gene: TRBJ1-2; V gene: TRBV4-2; CDR3 protein: CASSQALQGYGYTF; CDR3 DNA: TGTGCCAGCAGCCAAGCTCTACAAGGCTATGGCTACACCTTC
D gene: -; J gene: TRBJ1-3; V gene: TRBV30; CDR3 protein: CAWTYKGGNTIYF; CDR3 DNA: TGTGCCTGGACCTATAAGGGGGGAAACACCATATATTTT